The present entry profiles one T cell receptor beta chain with its context. Its antigen remains unknown. Per the germline V gene, CDR1 is MDHEN and CDR2 is SYDVKM. The length of the CDR3 is 19 residues. Losses at the gene ends were 8 bases for V and 2 bases for J; bases not matched to a gene: 19. The PCR used 60 Vbeta and 13 Jbeta primers. TCRdb keeps only in-frame clones here, not all; method: immunoSEQ multiplex PCR. This sample has more than 150,000 clones, with about 82% found just once. The data are from a study of cytomegalovirus exposure and HLA in healthy donors. The study's findings and limits: Based on reports, TCR beta sequences accurately predicted HLA-A and HLA-B alleles for most subjects.

J is TRBJ1-4 and V is TRBV28, with 8 bases identical to TRBD1. The clonotype was recovered from a woman aged 50 to 60 in good health and CMV-seropositive. What was sequenced was PBMCs. CDR3 protein: CASFSRQGPRMDTNEKLFF. In nucleotides, the CDR3 is TGTGCCAGCTTCTCTCGACAGGGGCCAAGGATGGATACTAATGAAAAACTGTTTTTT.